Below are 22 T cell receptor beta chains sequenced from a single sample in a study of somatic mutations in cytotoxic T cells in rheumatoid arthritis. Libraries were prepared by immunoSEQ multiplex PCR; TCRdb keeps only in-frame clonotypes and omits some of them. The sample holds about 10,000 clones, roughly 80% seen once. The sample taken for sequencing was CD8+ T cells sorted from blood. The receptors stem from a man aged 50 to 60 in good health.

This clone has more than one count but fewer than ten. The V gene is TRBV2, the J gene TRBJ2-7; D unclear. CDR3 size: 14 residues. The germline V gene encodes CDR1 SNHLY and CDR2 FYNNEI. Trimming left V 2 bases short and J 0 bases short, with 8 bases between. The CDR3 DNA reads TGTGCCAGCAGTGAAAAATGGCTCTCCTACGAGCAGTACTTC. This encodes CASSEKWLSYEQYF.

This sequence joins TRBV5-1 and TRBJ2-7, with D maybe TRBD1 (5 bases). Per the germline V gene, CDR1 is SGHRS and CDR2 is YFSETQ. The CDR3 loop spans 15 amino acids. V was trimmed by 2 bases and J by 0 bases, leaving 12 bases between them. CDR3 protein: CASSLQDRSSYEQYF. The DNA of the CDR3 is TGCGCCAGCAGCTTACAGGACCGGAGCTCCTACGAGCAGTACTTC.

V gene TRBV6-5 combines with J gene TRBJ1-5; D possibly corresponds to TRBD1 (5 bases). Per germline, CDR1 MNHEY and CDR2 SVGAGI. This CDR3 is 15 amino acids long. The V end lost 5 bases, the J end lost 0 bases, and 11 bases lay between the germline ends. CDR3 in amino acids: CASSLRQNSNQPQHF. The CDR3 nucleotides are TGTGCCAGCAGTCTCCGACAGAATAGCAATCAGCCCCAGCATTTT.

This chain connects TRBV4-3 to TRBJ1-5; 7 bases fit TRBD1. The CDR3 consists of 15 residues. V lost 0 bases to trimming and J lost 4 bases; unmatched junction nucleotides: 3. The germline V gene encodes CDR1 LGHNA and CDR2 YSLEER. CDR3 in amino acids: CASSQDGDRNQPQHF. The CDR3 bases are TGCGCCAGCAGCCAAGATGGGGACAGAAATCAGCCCCAGCATTTT.

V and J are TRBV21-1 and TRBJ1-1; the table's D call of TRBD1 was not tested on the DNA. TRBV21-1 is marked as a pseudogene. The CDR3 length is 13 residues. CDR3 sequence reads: CASSKDRAGTAVF. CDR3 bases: TGTGCCAGCAGCAAAGATAGGGCCGGGACAGCGGTCTTT.

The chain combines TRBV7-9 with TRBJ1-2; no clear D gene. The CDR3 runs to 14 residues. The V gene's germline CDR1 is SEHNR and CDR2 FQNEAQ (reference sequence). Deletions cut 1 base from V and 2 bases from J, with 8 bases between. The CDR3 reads CASSLVSENYGYTF. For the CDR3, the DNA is TGTGCCAGCAGCTTAGTGTCAGAAAACTATGGCTACACCTTC.

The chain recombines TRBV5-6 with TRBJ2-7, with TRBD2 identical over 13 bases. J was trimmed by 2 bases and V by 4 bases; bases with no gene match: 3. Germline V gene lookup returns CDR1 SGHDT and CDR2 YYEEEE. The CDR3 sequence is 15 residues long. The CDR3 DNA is TGTGCCAGCAGCAAGGGACTAGCGGGAACCTACGAGCAGTACTTC. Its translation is CASSKGLAGTYEQYF.

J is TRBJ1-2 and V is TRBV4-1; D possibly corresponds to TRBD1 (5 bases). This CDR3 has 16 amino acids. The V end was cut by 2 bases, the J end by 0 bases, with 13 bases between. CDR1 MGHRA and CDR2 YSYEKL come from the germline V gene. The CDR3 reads CASSQNAATANYGYTF. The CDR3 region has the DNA TGCGCCAGCAGCCAAAATGCAGCGACAGCTAACTATGGCTACACCTTC.

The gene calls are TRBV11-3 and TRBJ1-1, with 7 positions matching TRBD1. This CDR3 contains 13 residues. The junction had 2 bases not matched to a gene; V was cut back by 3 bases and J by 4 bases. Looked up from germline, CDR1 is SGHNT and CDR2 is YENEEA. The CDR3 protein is CASSFAGGTEAFF. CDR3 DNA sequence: TGTGCCAGCAGCTTCGCAGGGGGCACTGAAGCTTTCTTT.

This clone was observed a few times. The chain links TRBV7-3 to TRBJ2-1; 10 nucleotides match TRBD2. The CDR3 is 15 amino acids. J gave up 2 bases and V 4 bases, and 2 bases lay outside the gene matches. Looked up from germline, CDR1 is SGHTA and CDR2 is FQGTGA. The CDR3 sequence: CASSSTSGPYNEQFF. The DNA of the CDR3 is TGTGCCAGCAGCTCGACTAGCGGGCCCTACAATGAGCAGTTCTTC.

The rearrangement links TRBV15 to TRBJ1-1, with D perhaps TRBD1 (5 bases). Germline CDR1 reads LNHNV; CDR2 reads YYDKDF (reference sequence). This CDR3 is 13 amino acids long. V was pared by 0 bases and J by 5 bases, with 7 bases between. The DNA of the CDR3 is TGTGCCACCAGCAGAGAGCGGGGGACTGAAGCTTTCTTT. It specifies CATSRERGTEAFF.

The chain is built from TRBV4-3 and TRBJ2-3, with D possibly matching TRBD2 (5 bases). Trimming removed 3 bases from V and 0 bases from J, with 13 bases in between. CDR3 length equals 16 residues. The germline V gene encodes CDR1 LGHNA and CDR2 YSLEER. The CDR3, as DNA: TGCGCCAGCAGCCACCGTCTAGCAGCTAGCACAGATACGCAGTATTTT. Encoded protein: CASSHRLAASTDTQYF.

The DNA of the CDR3 is TGTGCCAGCAGCGTCCGGACAGGGGGCAGGGACATTCAGTACTTC. As protein: CASSVRTGGRDIQYF. The V and J genes are TRBV9 and TRBJ2-4; 11 bases match TRBD1. From germline, CDR1 is SGDLS and CDR2 YYNGEE. V shed 2 bases and J 8 bases; nucleotides not matched to a gene: 6. The CDR3 is made up of 15 amino acids.

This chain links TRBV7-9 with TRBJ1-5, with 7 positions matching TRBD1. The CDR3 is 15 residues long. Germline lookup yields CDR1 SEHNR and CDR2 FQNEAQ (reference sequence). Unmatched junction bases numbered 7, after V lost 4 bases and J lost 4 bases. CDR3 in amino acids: CASSSALQGNQPQHF. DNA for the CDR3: TGTGCCAGCAGCTCGGCGCTACAGGGGAATCAGCCCCAGCATTTT.

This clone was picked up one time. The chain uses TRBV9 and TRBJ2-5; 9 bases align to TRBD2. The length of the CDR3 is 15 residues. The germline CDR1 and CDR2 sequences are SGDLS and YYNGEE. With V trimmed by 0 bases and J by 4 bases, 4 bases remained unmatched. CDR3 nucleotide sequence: TGTGCCAGCAGCGTAGGTGGTAGCGGGAGAGAGACCCAGTACTTC. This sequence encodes CASSVGGSGRETQYF.

This CDR3 reads CASSQDEQGRPHGYTF. The CDR3 DNA reads as TGCGCCAGCAGCCAAGATGAACAGGGACGTCCCCATGGCTACACCTTC. The chain is built from TRBV4-1 and TRBJ1-2; a weak D match, TRBD1 (6 bases). Per the germline V gene, CDR1 is MGHRA and CDR2 is YSYEKL. Trimming shortened V by 0 bases and J by 6 bases, and 17 bases separated the two germline ends. This CDR3 has 16 residues.

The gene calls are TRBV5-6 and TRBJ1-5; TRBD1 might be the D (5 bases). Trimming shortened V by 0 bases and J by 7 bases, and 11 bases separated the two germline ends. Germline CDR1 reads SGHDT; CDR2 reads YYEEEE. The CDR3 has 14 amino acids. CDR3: CASSLGGGGQPQHF. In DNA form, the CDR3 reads TGTGCCAGCAGCTTGGGGGGGGGAGGGCAGCCCCAGCATTTT.

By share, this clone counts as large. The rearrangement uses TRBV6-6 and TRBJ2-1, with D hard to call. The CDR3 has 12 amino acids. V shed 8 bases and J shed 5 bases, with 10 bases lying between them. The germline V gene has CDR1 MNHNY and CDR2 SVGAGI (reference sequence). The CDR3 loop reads CASEQTHNEQFF. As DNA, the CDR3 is TGTGCCAGCGAGCAGACTCACAATGAGCAGTTCTTC.

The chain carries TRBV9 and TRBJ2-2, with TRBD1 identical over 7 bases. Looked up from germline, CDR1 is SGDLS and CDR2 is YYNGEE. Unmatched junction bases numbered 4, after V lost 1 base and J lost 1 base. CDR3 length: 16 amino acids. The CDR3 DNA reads TGTGCCAGCAGCGTAAAAGGGGGCAGGAACACCGGGGAGCTGTTTTTT. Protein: CASSVKGGRNTGELFF.

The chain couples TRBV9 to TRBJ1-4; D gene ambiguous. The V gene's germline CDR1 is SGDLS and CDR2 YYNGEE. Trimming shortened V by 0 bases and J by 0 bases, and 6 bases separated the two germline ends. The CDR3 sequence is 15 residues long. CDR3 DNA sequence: TGTGCCAGCAGCGTAGCTAGTGCAACTAATGAAAAACTGTTTTTT. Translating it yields CASSVASATNEKLFF.

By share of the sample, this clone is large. CDR3 sequence: CATSREGRSGANVLTF. For the CDR3, the DNA is TGTGCCACCAGCAGAGAGGGGCGGTCTGGGGCCAACGTCCTGACTTTC. V and J are TRBV15 and TRBJ2-6; tentatively, D is TRBD1 (5 bases). This CDR3 region has 16 residues. Between the trimmed V and J ends, which lost 0 bases and 1 base, there was a span of 7 bases. Germline CDR1 is LNHNV and CDR2 is YYDKDF (reference sequence).

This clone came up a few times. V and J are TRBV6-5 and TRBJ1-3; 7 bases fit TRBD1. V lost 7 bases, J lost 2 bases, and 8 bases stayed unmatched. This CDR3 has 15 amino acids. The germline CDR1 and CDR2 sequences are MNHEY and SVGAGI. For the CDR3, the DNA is TGTGCCAGCACCCAGGGGGTTGGGACTGGAAACACCATATATTTT. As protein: CASTQGVGTGNTIYF.